The rows below give T cell receptor beta chains drawn from one sample of a study of blood T cell repertoires in COVID-19. Some clones are missing from TCRdb's copy, which holds only in-frame ones; the method was immunoSEQ multiplex PCR. The data hold 410,000 or so clones, with 86% observed a single time. Sequenced: peripheral blood. The receptors come from a woman in her 30s with active or convalescent COVID-19. CDR3s include the opening cysteine and the closing phenylalanine or tryptophan. The order of the fields is D gene, clone size, V gene, J gene, CDR3 protein, CDR3 DNA. The D gene is left open where the match is weak. Size is stated for part of the rows, as once, few or many counts, or as a class when the clone is expanded.

d_gene: -
abundance: -
v_gene: TRBV5-1
j_gene: TRBJ1-2
CDR3aa: CASSKENNYGYTF
CDR3nt: TGCGCCAGCAGCAAGGAGAATAACTATGGCTACACCTTC

d_gene: -
abundance: few
v_gene: TRBV6-5
j_gene: TRBJ2-2
CDR3aa: CASGSPNTGELFF
CDR3nt: TGTGCCAGCGGCTCCCCGAACACCGGGGAGCTGTTTTTT

d_gene: TRBD2
abundance: -
v_gene: TRBV13
j_gene: TRBJ2-5
CDR3aa: CASSSRTSGGVETQYF
CDR3nt: TGTGCCAGCAGCTCTAGGACTAGCGGGGGGGTAGAGACCCAGTACTTC

d_gene: TRBD2
abundance: -
v_gene: TRBV5-1
j_gene: TRBJ2-3
CDR3aa: CASSPWTSGRPGDTQYF
CDR3nt: TGCGCCAGCAGCCCTTGGACTAGCGGGAGGCCCGGAGATACGCAGTATTTT

d_gene: TRBD1
abundance: -
v_gene: TRBV10-3
j_gene: TRBJ2-3
CDR3aa: CAISEGTGVDYTDTQYF
CDR3nt: TGTGCCATCAGTGAGGGGACAGGGGTTGATTATACAGATACGCAGTATTTT

d_gene: TRBD2
abundance: -
v_gene: TRBV7-9
j_gene: TRBJ2-1
CDR3aa: CASSLASGNEQFF
CDR3nt: TGTGCCAGCAGCCTAGCTAGCGGAAATGAGCAGTTCTTC

d_gene: -
abundance: -
v_gene: TRBV4-1
j_gene: TRBJ1-1
CDR3aa: CASSLFPGTAGGYTEAFF
CDR3nt: TGCGCCAGCAGCCTTTTTCCCGGGACGGCGGGAGGGTACACTGAAGCTTTCTTT

d_gene: -
abundance: -
v_gene: TRBV19
j_gene: TRBJ1-6
CDR3aa: CASSIEDRYNSPLHF
CDR3nt: TGTGCCAGTAGTATAGAAGACAGGTATAATTCACCCCTCCACTTT

d_gene: -
abundance: -
v_gene: TRBV18
j_gene: TRBJ1-6
CDR3aa: CASSGGSYNSPLHF
CDR3nt: TGTGCCAGCTCCGGGGGCTCCTATAATTCACCCCTCCACTTT

d_gene: TRBD2
abundance: -
v_gene: TRBV5-1
j_gene: TRBJ2-7
CDR3aa: CASSLGVTSGGRSYEQYF
CDR3nt: TGCGCCAGCAGCTTGGGAGTGACTAGCGGGGGTCGCTCCTACGAGCAGTACTTC

d_gene: -
abundance: -
v_gene: TRBV7-9
j_gene: TRBJ2-2
CDR3aa: CASSSRLQNGELFF
CDR3nt: TGTGCCAGCAGCTCAAGACTACAGAACGGGGAGCTGTTTTTT

d_gene: -
abundance: -
v_gene: TRBV27
j_gene: TRBJ2-1
CDR3aa: CASSPFDTNEQFF
CDR3nt: TGTGCCAGCAGCCCATTCGACACAAATGAGCAGTTCTTC

d_gene: -
abundance: -
v_gene: TRBV29-1
j_gene: TRBJ1-1
CDR3aa: CSVKDGGNTEAFF
CDR3nt: TGCAGCGTGAAGGACGGAGGGAACACTGAAGCTTTCTTT

d_gene: -
abundance: -
v_gene: TRBV29-1
j_gene: TRBJ1-1
CDR3aa: CSVGGQNTEAFF
CDR3nt: TGCAGCGTTGGGGGCCAGAACACTGAAGCTTTCTTT

d_gene: -
abundance: few
v_gene: TRBV18
j_gene: TRBJ1-5
CDR3aa: CASSGGENQPQHF
CDR3nt: TGTGCCAGCTCCGGAGGGGAAAATCAGCCCCAGCATTTT

d_gene: -
abundance: -
v_gene: TRBV21-1
j_gene: TRBJ1-1
CDR3aa: CARTGGTEAFF
CDR3nt: TGTGCCAGGACAGGGGGCACTGAAGCTTTCTTT

d_gene: TRBD1
abundance: -
v_gene: TRBV30
j_gene: TRBJ1-2
CDR3aa: CAWSVGTGSYTF
CDR3nt: TGTGCCTGGAGTGTAGGGACAGGTTCCTACACCTTC

d_gene: TRBD1
abundance: -
v_gene: TRBV19
j_gene: TRBJ1-6
CDR3aa: CASSPVDRENSPLHF
CDR3nt: TGTGCCAGTAGTCCCGTGGACAGGGAGAATTCACCCCTCCACTTT

d_gene: TRBD1
abundance: -
v_gene: TRBV27
j_gene: TRBJ2-2
CDR3aa: CASSLGTATGELFF
CDR3nt: TGTGCCAGCAGTTTAGGGACAGCAACCGGGGAGCTGTTTTTT

d_gene: -
abundance: -
v_gene: TRBV11-2
j_gene: TRBJ2-5
CDR3aa: CASSQNTGLGETQYF
CDR3nt: TGTGCCAGCAGCCAAAACACAGGGCTGGGGGAGACCCAGTACTTC

d_gene: -
abundance: -
v_gene: TRBV27
j_gene: TRBJ2-1
CDR3aa: CASSSRGHEQFF
CDR3nt: TGTGCCAGCAGTTCCAGGGGTCATGAGCAGTTCTTC

d_gene: -
abundance: -
v_gene: TRBV11-2
j_gene: TRBJ2-3
CDR3aa: CASSRLGADTQYF
CDR3nt: TGTGCCAGCAGTCGACTAGGTGCAGATACGCAGTATTTT

d_gene: -
abundance: -
v_gene: TRBV2
j_gene: TRBJ2-3
CDR3aa: CASNTGHTDTQYF
CDR3nt: TGTGCCAGCAATACTGGACACACGGATACGCAGTATTTT

d_gene: -
abundance: -
v_gene: TRBV6-7
j_gene: TRBJ1-1
CDR3aa: CASRYWSPGVNTEAFF
CDR3nt: TGTGCCAGCCGGTATTGGAGCCCTGGAGTGAACACTGAAGCTTTCTTT